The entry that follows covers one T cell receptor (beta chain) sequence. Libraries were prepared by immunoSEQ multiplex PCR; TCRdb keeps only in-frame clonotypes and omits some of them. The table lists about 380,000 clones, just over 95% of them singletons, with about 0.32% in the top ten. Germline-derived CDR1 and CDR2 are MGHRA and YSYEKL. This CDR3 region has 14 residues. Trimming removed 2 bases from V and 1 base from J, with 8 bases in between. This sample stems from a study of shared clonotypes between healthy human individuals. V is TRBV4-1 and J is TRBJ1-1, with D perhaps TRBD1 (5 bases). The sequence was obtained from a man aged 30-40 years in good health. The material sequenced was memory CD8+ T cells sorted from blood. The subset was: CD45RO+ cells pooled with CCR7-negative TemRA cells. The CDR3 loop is CASSQRQQNTEAFF. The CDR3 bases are TGCGCCAGCAGCCAAAGACAGCAGAACACTGAAGCTTTCTTT.